This TCR beta chain came from a study of control samples from healthy donors and cancer patients. TCRdb's copy holds only in-frame clones and misses some; the assay was immunoSEQ multiplex PCR. The top ten clones hold about 12% of a sample with around 130,000 clones, more than 75% of them seen once. There are many counts of this clone. This CDR3 spans 14 amino acids. Deletions cut 2 bases from V and 6 bases from J, with 12 bases between. The germline V gene encodes CDR1 SGHKS and CDR2 YYEKEE (reference sequence). Sequenced material: blood. The TCR comes from a man aged 25 to 40 in good health. This chain links TRBV5-5 with TRBJ1-5; unclear D gene. Here the CDR3 DNA reads TGTGCCAGCAGCTTTGGAGGGTACGGTCAGCCCCAGCATTTT. Translation gives CASSFGGYGQPQHF.